The 21 T cell receptor beta chains below all came from one sample that was sequenced in a study of Tregs in tolerant kidney transplant recipients (dated by TCRdb to the late 2010s). Receptor amplification or capture employed the immunoSEQ multiplex PCR assay. As stored in TCRdb, this immuneACCESS dataset retains in-frame rearrangements with V and J assigned. A fraction of the clones does not appear; measured against another copy, unresolved V genes explain less than half of the discrepancy, and the remainder lacks a known reason. Within this sample are some 240,000 clones, with roughly 84% of them counted one time only. Around 0.6% of the sample rests with the top ten. Sequences were obtained from CD4+ T cells from blood. All receptors derive from a human donor in good health.

The chain carries TRBV10-1 and TRBJ2-1, with 10 bases lining up with TRBD2. Germline V CDR1 and CDR2: WNHNN, SYGVQD (reference sequence). There are 18 residues in the CDR3. J was trimmed by 3 bases and V by 3 bases; bases with no gene match: 11. CDR3 amino acids: CASSDLDWLAGGYNEQFF. CDR3 bases: TGCGCCAGCAGTGATTTGGACTGGTTAGCGGGAGGCTACAATGAGCAGTTCTTC.

The chain has TRBV9 and TRBJ2-2, with 7 bases lining up with TRBD1. Germline V CDR1 and CDR2: SGDLS, YYNGEE. The V segment lost 4 bases and the J segment 1 base; nucleotides outside the gene matches: 4. The length of the CDR3 is 15 residues. The DNA for the CDR3 is TGTGCCAGCAGCACAGGGGTTTGGAACACCGGGGAGCTGTTTTTT. Protein sequence: CASSTGVWNTGELFF.

This rearrangement joins TRBV6-5 to TRBJ1-5; D may be TRBD1 (5 bases). CDR3 length equals 14 residues. The germline V gene has CDR1 MNHEY and CDR2 SVGAGI. V lost 6 bases to trimming and J lost 4 bases, with 13 bases between them. In DNA form, the CDR3 reads TGTGCCAGCAGATCCGACAGTTTGAATCAGCCCCAGCATTTT. This translates into CASRSDSLNQPQHF.

The genes are TRBV6-1 and TRBJ2-7, with 13 bases fitting TRBD2. Germline V CDR1 and CDR2: MNHNS, SASEGT. The V and J ends lost 4 bases and 6 bases, in that order; junction bases with no gene match: 6. This CDR3 contains 15 residues. The CDR3 sequence is CASSVTSGGAGEQYF. CDR3 nucleotide sequence: TGTGCCAGCAGTGTTACTAGCGGGGGGGCGGGCGAGCAGTACTTC.

With regard to this clone: The same CDR3 is also encoded by other DNA sequences in this sample. This sequence joins TRBV2 and TRBJ2-1; 9 bases are shared with TRBD1. The germline gives CDR1 SNHLY, CDR2 FYNNEI. Trimming removed 6 bases from V and 8 bases from J; junction bases left unmatched: 2. The CDR3 contains 12 residues. This chain's CDR3 is CASRDRGDEQFF. In DNA form, the CDR3 reads TGTGCCAGCAGGGACAGGGGCGATGAGCAGTTCTTC.

The V call is TRBV12-5, the J call TRBJ2-3; D might be TRBD1 (6 bases). CDR1 LGHNT and CDR2 FRNRAP come from the germline V gene. There are 14 residues in the CDR3. Deletions cut 2 bases from V and 5 bases from J, with 11 bases between. The CDR3, as DNA: TGTGCTAGTGGTTTGATGGCAGGGGAAGATACGCAGTATTTT. It is translated as CASGLMAGEDTQYF.

CDR3 in amino acids: CASLLSRVNTEAFF. CDR3 DNA: TGTGCCTCCCTTTTGAGCAGGGTGAACACTGAAGCTTTCTTT. The rearrangement uses TRBV11-2 and TRBJ1-1; TRBD1 is a possible D gene (5 bases). The CDR3 spans 14 residues. The V end lost 11 bases, the J end lost 0 bases, and 16 bases lay between the germline ends. CDR1 is SGHAT and CDR2 is FQNNGV in the germline V gene.

The V and J genes are TRBV11-2 and TRBJ1-2; D is perhaps TRBD1 (5 bases). This CDR3 is built from 13 residues. CDR1 and CDR2 from the germline V gene are SGHAT and FQNNGV. Trimming removed 5 bases from V and 7 bases from J, with 14 bases in between. CDR3 nucleotides: TGTGCCAGCAGCCCTTCAGGACAACCTGGCTACACCTTC. Encoded protein: CASSPSGQPGYTF. The full variable domain, rest sourced from reference TRBV11-2 and TRBJ1-2, is EAGVAQSPRYKIIEKRQSVAFWCNPISGHATLYWYQQILGQGPKLLIQFQNNGVVDDSQLPKDRFSAERLKGVDSTLKIQPAKLEDSAVYLCASSPSGQPGYTFGSGTRLTVV.

V usage is TRBV7-8 and J usage is TRBJ1-4; TRBD1 agrees at 12 bases. Germline V CDR1 and CDR2: SGHVS, FQNEAQ. J was trimmed by 0 bases and V by 4 bases; bases with no gene match: 3. The CDR3 consists of 17 residues. The CDR3 here is CASSWDRGRSTNEKLFF. The CDR3 bases are TGTGCCAGCAGCTGGGACAGGGGGCGGTCAACTAATGAAAAACTGTTTTTT.

This clone was observed a handful of times. The chain combines TRBV14 with TRBJ1-5; D unresolved. V lost 4 bases and J 10 bases, leaving 11 bases between the germline ends. The CDR3 is 12 amino acids. CDR1 is SGHDN, CDR2 FVKESK, per germline. Here the CDR3 DNA reads TGTGCCAGCAGCCTCAATATGGGCCCCCAGCATTTT. It encodes CASSLNMGPQHF. The full variable domain, rest sourced from reference TRBV14 and TRBJ1-5, is EAGVTQFPSHSVIEKGQTVTLRCDPISGHDNLYWYRRVMGKEIKFLLHFVKESKQDESGMPNNRFLAERTGGTYSTLKVQPAELEDSGVYFCASSLNMGPQHFGDGTRLSIL.

The chain has TRBV14 and TRBJ2-7; the match to TRBD1 covers 10 bases. Germline V lookup: CDR1 SGHDN, CDR2 FVKESK. With V trimmed by 4 bases and J by 3 bases, 12 bases remained unmatched. The CDR3 contains 17 residues. The CDR3 region has the DNA TGTGCCAGCAGCCGGTTAGACTGGACAGGGGGAGGCTACGAGCAGTACTTC. It is translated as CASSRLDWTGGGYEQYF.

This rearrangement joins TRBV5-1 to TRBJ1-4; weak D call: TRBD1 (5 bases). Germline lookup yields CDR1 SGHRS and CDR2 YFSETQ. The ends were cut back, 4 bases at V and 7 bases at J, with 14 bases in the middle. The CDR3 has 14 residues. The CDR3 region is CASSPGGVLEKLFF. CDR3 nucleotide sequence: TGCGCCAGCAGCCCCGGGGGGGTGCTTGAAAAACTGTTTTTT.

The chain has TRBV15 and TRBJ1-3; D is unresolved. In germline, CDR1 is LNHNV, CDR2 YYDKDF (reference sequence). The length of the CDR3 is 15 residues. The ends were cut back, 0 bases at V and 5 bases at J, with 11 bases in the middle. CDR3 DNA: TGTGCCACCAGCAGAGAGACCGCTGTGCGAAACACCATATATTTT. Translating it yields CATSRETAVRNTIYF.

The chain joins TRBV6-5 to TRBJ2-3; 10 bases line up with TRBD1. Germline V gives CDR1 MNHEY, CDR2 SVGAGI. V lost 10 bases and J lost 4; bases outside the gene matches: 11. CDR3 length equals 15 residues. The CDR3 DNA sequence: TGTGCCACCGCCCTCCGGGACAGGGGACCAGATACGCAGTATTTT. Translation: CATALRDRGPDTQYF.

This clone turned up a few times. This chain uses TRBV2 with TRBJ1-2; D is unclear. CDR1 and CDR2 (germline): SNHLY, FYNNEI. With 6 bases removed from V and 3 bases from J, the gap between germline ends came to 14 bases. The CDR3 is 14 residues long. The CDR3 region is CASRVPAGYYGYTF. In nucleotides, the CDR3 is TGTGCCAGCAGGGTGCCTGCGGGGTACTATGGCTACACCTTC.

V usage is TRBV18 and J usage is TRBJ2-2; 8 bases map to TRBD2. V was clipped by 3 bases and J by 7 bases; unmatched bases: 7. From germline, CDR1 is KGHSH and CDR2 LQKENI. The CDR3 is 15 amino acids. The CDR3 region has the DNA TGTGCCAGCTCACCCAGGACTAGCTCCAACGGGGAGCTGTTTTTT. Translated, it gives CASSPRTSSNGELFF.

The chain is built from TRBV30 and TRBJ1-3; D remains unclear. The CDR3 has 14 residues. V was cut by 2 bases and J by 0 bases, with 8 bases left in between. CDR1 and CDR2 (germline): GTSNPN, SVGIG (reference sequence). CDR3 loop: CAWSSDPSGNTIYF. The CDR3 nucleotides are TGTGCCTGGAGTTCCGACCCCTCTGGAAACACCATATATTTT. Filled out from reference TRBV30 and TRBJ1-3, the complete variable domain reads SQTIHQWPATLVQPVGSPLSLECTVEGTSNPNLYWYRQAAGRGLQLLFYSVGIGQISSEVPQNLSASRPQDRQFILSSKKLLLSDSGFYLCAWSSDPSGNTIYFGEGSWLTVV.

The rearrangement uses TRBV19 and TRBJ2-5; D not resolved. This CDR3 contains 16 residues. Germline values: CDR1 LNHDA, CDR2 SQIVND (reference sequence). Trimming cost V 2 bases and J 2 bases, with 15 bases left between them. The CDR3 region has the DNA TGTGCCAGTAGTATAACCCCCAGAAGTTTACAAGAGACCCAGTACTTC. It translates to CASSITPRSLQETQYF.

CDR3 bases: TGTGCCAGTAGTATTTCCGGGACAGGGGGCCGGAACTATGGCTACACCTTC. Translation gives CASSISGTGGRNYGYTF. This chain joins TRBV19 and TRBJ1-2, with 12 nucleotides matching TRBD1. Germline-derived CDR1 and CDR2 are LNHDA and SQIVND (reference sequence). V lost 3 bases, J lost 2 bases, and 7 bases stayed unmatched. CDR3 size: 17 residues.

This sequence joins TRBV5-1 and TRBJ2-3; 13 bases match TRBD2. The CDR3 consists of 16 residues. Germline trimming cut 0 bases from V and 4 bases from J; bases unmatched to any gene: 2. Germline V gives CDR1 SGHRS, CDR2 YFSETQ. CDR3 amino acids: CASSLGLAGGADTQYF. The CDR3 coding sequence is TGCGCCAGCAGCTTGGGACTAGCGGGGGGCGCAGATACGCAGTATTTT.

The chain employs TRBV5-1 and TRBJ2-2, with 7 nucleotides matching TRBD1. Germline CDR1 and CDR2: SGHRS and YFSETQ. This CDR3 spans 16 amino acids. Trimming took 3 bases from V and 0 from J; bases not matched to a gene: 5. This CDR3 reads CASSSTGDPNTGELFF. CDR3 nucleotides: TGCGCCAGCAGCTCAACAGGGGATCCGAACACCGGGGAGCTGTTTTTT.